This TCR beta chain originates from a study of blood T cell repertoires in COVID-19. Study-level background: The United States, Italy and Spain supplied acute and convalescent COVID-19 samples. PBMCs, B-cell-depleted T cells, or T cells provided the cDNA or gDNA that made up the material.

In the source study's methods: It was from reference gene primer amplification that nucleated cell counts were estimated. Assay: immunoSEQ multiplex PCR; the TCRdb copy retains only in-frame clones and omits some. The V and J calls and clone size come from that table; D and trimming were worked out from the DNA. This repertoire shows 300,000 to 400,000 clones, about 90% found once; its top ten account for more than 5.5%. Trimming took off 2 bases at V and 7 bases at J, with 13 bases between the two ends. CDR1 and CDR2 from the germline V gene are SGHDT and YYEEEE. This CDR3 contains 14 residues. In Seattle, patients joined the study during active infection and were tracked longitudinally.

This sequence originates from a woman aged 70-85 years with COVID-19, enrolled during active disease. Sequencing was done on a sample of peripheral blood. The V call is TRBV5-6, the J call TRBJ1-5, with a possible D match to TRBD1 (5 bases). The CDR3 coding sequence is TGTGCCAGCAGCTTTAGGGGCGTAGTCCAGCCCCAGCATTTT. Protein sequence: CASSFRGVVQPQHF.